The T cell receptor beta chain described here comes from a study of technical replicates of blood from a handful of donors. TCRdb's table, derived via immunoSEQ multiplex PCR, lists solely in-frame clones and lacks some. The profile shows under 85,000 clones, about 91% of them singletons. The germline V gene encodes CDR1 SGHTA and CDR2 FQGNSA. The V segment lost 5 bases and the J segment 7 bases; nucleotides outside the gene matches: 9. CDR3 size: 15 residues. V and J are TRBV7-2 and TRBJ2-1, with 9 nucleotides matching TRBD1. The material sequenced was T cells isolated from PBMCs. The origin of this receptor is a human donor in good health. Some clones in this sample may be carry-over from other donors' samples. DNA for the CDR3: TGTGCCAGCAGCCTGTGGGACAGGGAGGTGAATGAGCAGTTCTTC. It is translated as CASSLWDREVNEQFF.